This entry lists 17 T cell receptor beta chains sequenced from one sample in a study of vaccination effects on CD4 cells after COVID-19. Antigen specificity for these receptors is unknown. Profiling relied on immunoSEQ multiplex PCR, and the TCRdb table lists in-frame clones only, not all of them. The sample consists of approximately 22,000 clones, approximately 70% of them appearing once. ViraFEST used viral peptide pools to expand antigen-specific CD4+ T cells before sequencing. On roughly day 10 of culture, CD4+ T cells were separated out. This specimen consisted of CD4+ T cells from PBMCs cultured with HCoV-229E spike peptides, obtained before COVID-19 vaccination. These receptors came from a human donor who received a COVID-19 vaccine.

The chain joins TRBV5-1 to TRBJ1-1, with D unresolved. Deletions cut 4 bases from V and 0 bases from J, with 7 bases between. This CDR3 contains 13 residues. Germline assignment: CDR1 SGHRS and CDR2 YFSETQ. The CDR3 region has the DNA TGCGCCAGCAGCCGGGTAATGAACACTGAAGCTTTCTTT. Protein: CASSRVMNTEAFF.

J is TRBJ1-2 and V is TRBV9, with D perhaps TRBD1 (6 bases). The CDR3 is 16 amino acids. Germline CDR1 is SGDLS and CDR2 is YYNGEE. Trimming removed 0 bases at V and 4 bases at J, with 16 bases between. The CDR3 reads CASSVVSDPRGYGYTF. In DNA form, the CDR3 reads TGTGCCAGCAGCGTAGTCAGCGACCCCAGGGGCTATGGCTACACCTTC.

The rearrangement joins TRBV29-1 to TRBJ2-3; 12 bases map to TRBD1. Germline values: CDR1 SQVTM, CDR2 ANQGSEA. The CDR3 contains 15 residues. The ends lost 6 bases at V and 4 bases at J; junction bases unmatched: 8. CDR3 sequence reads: CSVIGWDRGPDTQYF. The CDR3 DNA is TGCAGCGTGATCGGATGGGACAGGGGGCCAGATACGCAGTATTTT.

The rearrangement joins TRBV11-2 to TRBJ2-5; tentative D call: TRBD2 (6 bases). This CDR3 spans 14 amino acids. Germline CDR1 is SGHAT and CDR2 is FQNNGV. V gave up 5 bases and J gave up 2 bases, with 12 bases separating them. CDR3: CASSTPGLQETQYF. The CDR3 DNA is TGTGCCAGCAGCACTCCGGGACTTCAAGAGACCCAGTACTTC.

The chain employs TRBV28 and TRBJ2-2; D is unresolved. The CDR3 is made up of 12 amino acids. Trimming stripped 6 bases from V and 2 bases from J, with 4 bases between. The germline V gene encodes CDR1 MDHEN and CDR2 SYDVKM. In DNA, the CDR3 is TGTGCCAGCAGGGCAAACACCGGGGAGCTGTTTTTT. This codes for CASRANTGELFF.

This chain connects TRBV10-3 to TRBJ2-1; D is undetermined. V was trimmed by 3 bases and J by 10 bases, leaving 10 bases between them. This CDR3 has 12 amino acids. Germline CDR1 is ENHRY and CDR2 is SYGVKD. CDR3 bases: TGTGCCATCAGTGACAATAATAAGGAGCAGTTCTTC. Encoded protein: CAISDNNKEQFF.

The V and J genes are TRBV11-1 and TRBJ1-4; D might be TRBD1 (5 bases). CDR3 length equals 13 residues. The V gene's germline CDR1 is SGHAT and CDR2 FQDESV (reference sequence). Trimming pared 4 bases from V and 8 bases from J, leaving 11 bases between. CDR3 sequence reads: CASSWDLREKLFF. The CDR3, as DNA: TGTGCCAGCAGCTGGGACCTAAGGGAAAAACTGTTTTTT.

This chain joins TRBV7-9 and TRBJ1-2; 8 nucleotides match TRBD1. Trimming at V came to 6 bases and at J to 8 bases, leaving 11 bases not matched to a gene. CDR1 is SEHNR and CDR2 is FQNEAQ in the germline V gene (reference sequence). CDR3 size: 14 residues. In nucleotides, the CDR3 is TGTGCCAGCAGGGGGAGGGACAGGCAGAAAGGCTACACCTTC. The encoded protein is CASRGRDRQKGYTF.

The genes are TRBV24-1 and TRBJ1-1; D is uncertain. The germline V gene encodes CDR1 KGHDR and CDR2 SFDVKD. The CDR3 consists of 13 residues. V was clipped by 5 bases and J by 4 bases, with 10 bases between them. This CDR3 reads CATSGSLGTEAFF. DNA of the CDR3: TGTGCCACCAGTGGGAGTTTGGGCACTGAAGCTTTCTTT.

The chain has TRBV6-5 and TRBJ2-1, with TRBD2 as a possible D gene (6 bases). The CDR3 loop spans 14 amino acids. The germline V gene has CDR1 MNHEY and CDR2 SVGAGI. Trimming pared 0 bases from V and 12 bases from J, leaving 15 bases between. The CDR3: CASSYSFRGVGQFF. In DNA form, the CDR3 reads TGTGCCAGCAGTTACTCATTCCGCGGGGTCGGGCAGTTCTTC.

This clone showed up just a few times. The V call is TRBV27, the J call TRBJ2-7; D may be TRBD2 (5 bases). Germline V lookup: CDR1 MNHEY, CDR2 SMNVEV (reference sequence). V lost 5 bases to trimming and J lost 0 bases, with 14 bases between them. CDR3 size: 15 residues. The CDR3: CASSNGVPTSYEQYF. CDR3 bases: TGTGCCAGCAGTAACGGGGTTCCTACCTCCTACGAGCAGTACTTC.

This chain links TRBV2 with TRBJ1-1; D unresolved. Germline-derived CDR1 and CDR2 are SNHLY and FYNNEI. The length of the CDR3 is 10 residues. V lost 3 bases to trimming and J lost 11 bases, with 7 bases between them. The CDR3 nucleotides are TGTGCCAGCAGTGATTTAATGGCTTTCTTT. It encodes CASSDLMAFF.

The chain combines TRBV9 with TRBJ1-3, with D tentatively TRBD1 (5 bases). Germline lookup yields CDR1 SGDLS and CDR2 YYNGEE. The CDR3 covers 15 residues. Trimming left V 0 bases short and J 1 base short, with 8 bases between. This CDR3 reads CASSVGTLSGNTIYF. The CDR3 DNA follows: TGTGCCAGCAGCGTAGGGACACTTTCTGGAAACACCATATATTTT.

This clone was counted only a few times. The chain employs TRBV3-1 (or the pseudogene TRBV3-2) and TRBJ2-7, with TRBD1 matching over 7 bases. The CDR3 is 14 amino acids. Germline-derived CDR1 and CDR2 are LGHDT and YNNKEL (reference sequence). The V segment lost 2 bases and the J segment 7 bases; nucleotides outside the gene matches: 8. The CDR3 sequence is CASSQLGQLGEQYF. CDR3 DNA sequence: TGTGCCAGCAGCCAACTGGGACAGTTAGGGGAGCAGTACTTC.

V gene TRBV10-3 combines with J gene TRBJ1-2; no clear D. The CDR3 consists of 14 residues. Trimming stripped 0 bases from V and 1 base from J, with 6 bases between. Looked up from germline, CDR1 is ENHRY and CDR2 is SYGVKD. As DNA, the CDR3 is TGTGCCATCAGTGAGTCAGAAGGTAACTATGGCTACACCTTC. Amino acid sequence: CAISESEGNYGYTF.

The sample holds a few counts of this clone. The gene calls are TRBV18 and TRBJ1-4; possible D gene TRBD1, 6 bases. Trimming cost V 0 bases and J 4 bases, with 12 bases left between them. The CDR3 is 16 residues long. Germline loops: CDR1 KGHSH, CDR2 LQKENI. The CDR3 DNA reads TGTGCCAGCTCACCACCGAGGGGGAGCTTTAATGAAAAACTGTTTTTT. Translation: CASSPPRGSFNEKLFF.

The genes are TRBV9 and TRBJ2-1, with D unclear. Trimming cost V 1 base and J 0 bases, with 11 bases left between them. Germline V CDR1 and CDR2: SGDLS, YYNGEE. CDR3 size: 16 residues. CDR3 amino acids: CASSVWVQSSYNEQFF. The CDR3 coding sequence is TGTGCCAGCAGCGTATGGGTACAAAGCTCCTACAATGAGCAGTTCTTC.